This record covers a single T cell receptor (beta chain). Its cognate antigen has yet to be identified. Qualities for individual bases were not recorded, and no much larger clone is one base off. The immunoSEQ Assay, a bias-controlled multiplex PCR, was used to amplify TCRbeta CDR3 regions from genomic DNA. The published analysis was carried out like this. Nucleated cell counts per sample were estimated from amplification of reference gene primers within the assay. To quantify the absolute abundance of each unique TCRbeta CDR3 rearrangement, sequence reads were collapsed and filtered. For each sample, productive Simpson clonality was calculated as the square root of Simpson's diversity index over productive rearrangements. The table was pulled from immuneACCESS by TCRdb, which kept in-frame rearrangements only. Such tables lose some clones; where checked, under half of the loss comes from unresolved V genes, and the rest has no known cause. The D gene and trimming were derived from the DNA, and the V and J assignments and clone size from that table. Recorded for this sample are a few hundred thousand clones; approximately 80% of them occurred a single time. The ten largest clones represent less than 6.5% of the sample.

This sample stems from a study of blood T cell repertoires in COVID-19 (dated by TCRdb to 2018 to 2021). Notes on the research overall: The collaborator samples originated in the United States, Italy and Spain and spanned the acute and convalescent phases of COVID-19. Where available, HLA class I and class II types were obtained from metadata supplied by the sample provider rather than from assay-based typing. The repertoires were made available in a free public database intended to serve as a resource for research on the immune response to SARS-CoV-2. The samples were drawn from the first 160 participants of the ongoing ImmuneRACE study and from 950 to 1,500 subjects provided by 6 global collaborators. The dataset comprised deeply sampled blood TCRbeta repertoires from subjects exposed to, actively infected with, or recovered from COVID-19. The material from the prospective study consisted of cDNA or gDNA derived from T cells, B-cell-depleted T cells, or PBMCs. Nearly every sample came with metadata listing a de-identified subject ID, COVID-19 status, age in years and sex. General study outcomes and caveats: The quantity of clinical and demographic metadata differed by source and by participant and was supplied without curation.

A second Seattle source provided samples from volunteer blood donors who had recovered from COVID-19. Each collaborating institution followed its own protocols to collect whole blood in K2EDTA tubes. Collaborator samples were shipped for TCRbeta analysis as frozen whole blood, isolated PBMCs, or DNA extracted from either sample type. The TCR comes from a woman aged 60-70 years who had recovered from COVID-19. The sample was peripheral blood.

The CDR3 reads as follows: CAWSVAVDEQYF. At the DNA level, the sequence is TGTGCCTGGAGTGTAGCGGTTGACGAGCAGTACTTC. The sequence is built from TRBV30 and TRBJ2-7; D gene: possibly TRBD2, on 5 matching bases. V is cut by 0 bases and J by 5 bases, and the space between the germline ends is 8 bases. The CDR3 covers 12 residues, taking in both the cysteine and the phenylalanine. CDR3 DNA is the only sequence kept; it has 36 bases, read in frame from the first base. From a lookup of the germline V gene (reference sequence), CDR1 and CDR2 are GTSNPN and SVGIG.